This T cell receptor (beta chain) appears in the sequencing data of a study of identical twins. Study-level findings and limits: Conclusions rested on cross-sectional statistics rather than following the same donors.

The ends lost 5 bases at V and 5 bases at J; junction bases unmatched: 10. The CDR3 has 14 residues. Germline CDR1 and CDR2: DFQATT and SNEGSKA (reference sequence). Remarks on this clonotype: The antigen remains unidentified.

In TCRdb, the 5' RACE reads were re-called with MiXCR into one record per CDR3 protein. The sample includes some 440,000 distinct CDR3 sequences, about 24% of them seen just once. Another study also made use of these data, one on T cells expressing NK-cell markers. That study reports: These clonotypes, the leaders elsewhere, also led the CD3+CD56-NKG2C+ fraction in a handful of donors.

The V call is TRBV20-1, the J call TRBJ2-7; TRBD2 aligns across 9 bases. The sample consisted of CD4+ T cells sorted from blood. This sequence was found in a woman aged 18-29 years in good health. The CDR3 loop is CSAGPPGLANEQYF. CDR3 bases: TGCAGTGCTGGACCACCGGGACTAGCTAACGAGCAGTACTTC.